Given below is one TCR beta chain in context. Its antigen is still unknown. It has no much larger one-base neighbor in the sample; base qualities were not kept. This specimen belongs to a study of blood T cell repertoires in COVID-19 (TCRdb year 2020). Notes on the research overall: Collaborator samples came from the United States, Italy and Spain and covered acute and convalescent phases of COVID-19. The prospective study material was composed of cDNA or gDNA derived from T cells, B-cell-depleted T cells, or PBMCs. The dataset comprised deeply sampled blood TCRbeta repertoires from subjects exposed to, actively infected with, or recovered from COVID-19. The repertoires were released in a freely available public database meant as a resource for research on the immune response to SARS-CoV-2. The samples were drawn from two sources: the first 160 participants of the ongoing ImmuneRACE study, and approximately 1,300 subjects contributed by 6 global collaborators. The sample metadata nearly always contained a de-identified subject ID, COVID-19 status, age in years and sex. Where HLA class I and class II types were available, the types were taken from metadata supplied by the sample provider, not from assay-based typing. The paper as a whole reports these results and caveats: Clinical and demographic metadata were provided uncurated, with the amount varying by source and participant.

Counted from cysteine to phenylalanine, this CDR3 has 15 amino acids. The read is trimmed to its CDR3 DNA, 45 bases read in frame from base 1. A distance of 11 bases separates the germline ends of V and J, which lose 2 bases and 0 bases respectively. The germline V gene (reference sequence) supplies CDR1 SEHNR and CDR2 FQNEAQ. TCRbeta CDR3 regions were amplified from genomic DNA by means of the immunoSEQ Assay, a bias-controlled multiplex PCR. In the paper's pipeline: Within the assay, amplification of reference gene primers was used to estimate how many nucleated cells each sample contained. To quantify the absolute abundance of each unique TCRbeta CDR3 rearrangement, sequence reads were collapsed and filtered. For each sample, productive Simpson clonality was calculated by taking the square root of Simpson's diversity index across productive rearrangements. TCRdb mirrors the immuneACCESS table, restricted to in-frame sequences. Some clones are absent from its copies; in checked studies, under half trace to an unresolved V gene, and the reason for the others is unknown. That table supplies the V and J calls and clone size; D and trimming were determined from the DNA. For this sample there are 330,000 or so clones; 92% appear just once. The ten largest clones take up approximately 17% of the sample.

Participants in the prospective study were enrolled through a virtual design, were aged roughly 18 to 90 years, and lived in some 24 United States geographic areas. In the prospective study, cohorts were assigned on the basis of participant-reported clinical history obtained from a screening survey and a study questionnaire. For ImmuneRACE Cohort 3, a participant was defined as recovered based on two consecutive negative NP/OP PCR tests, clearance by a healthcare professional, or resolution of symptoms. Each participant in the prospective study had whole blood, serum and a nasopharyngeal or oropharyngeal swab collected by mobile phlebotomists. Prospective study participants could optionally give additional blood draws and questionnaires over a roughly two-month period. Blood samples from the prospective study were shipped frozen or at room temperature prior to DNA extraction.

This receptor was obtained from a woman aged 25-40 years who had recovered from COVID-19. Sequenced: PBMCs or T cells enriched from blood (not recorded which). Recombination joined TRBV7-9 with TRBJ2-7; tentative D gene TRBD2, with 5 bases matching. The CDR3 is CASSLTPGSSYEQYF. The bases are TGTGCCAGCAGCTTAACTCCGGGGAGCTCCTACGAGCAGTACTTC.